This T cell receptor beta chain was sequenced in a study of blood T cell repertoires in COVID-19. Study at large: Collection of acute and convalescent COVID-19 samples took place in the United States, Italy and Spain. T cells, B-cell-depleted T cells, or PBMCs supplied cDNA or gDNA.

In the original analysis: Amplification of reference gene primers provided the estimated nucleated cell counts. Profiling relied on immunoSEQ multiplex PCR, and the TCRdb table lists in-frame clones only, not all of them. V and J calls and clone size are as listed in that table; D and trimming were resolved from the DNA. The data show roughly 94,000 clones, with roughly 88% seen just once and around 25% held by the top ten. Germline lookup yields CDR1 SGHRS and CDR2 YFSETQ. This CDR3 contains 13 residues. The V gene end was trimmed by 4 bases and the J gene end by 8 bases; junction bases not matched to a gene: 6.

The receptor was derived from a man aged 60 to 75 with acute or convalescent COVID-19. The chain combines TRBV5-1 with TRBJ2-1; TRBD1 agrees at 7 bases. Sequencing was done on a sample of peripheral blood. As DNA, the CDR3 is TGCGCCAGCAGCAAAGACAGGGTGGATGAGCAGTTCTTC. It yields the protein CASSKDRVDEQFF.